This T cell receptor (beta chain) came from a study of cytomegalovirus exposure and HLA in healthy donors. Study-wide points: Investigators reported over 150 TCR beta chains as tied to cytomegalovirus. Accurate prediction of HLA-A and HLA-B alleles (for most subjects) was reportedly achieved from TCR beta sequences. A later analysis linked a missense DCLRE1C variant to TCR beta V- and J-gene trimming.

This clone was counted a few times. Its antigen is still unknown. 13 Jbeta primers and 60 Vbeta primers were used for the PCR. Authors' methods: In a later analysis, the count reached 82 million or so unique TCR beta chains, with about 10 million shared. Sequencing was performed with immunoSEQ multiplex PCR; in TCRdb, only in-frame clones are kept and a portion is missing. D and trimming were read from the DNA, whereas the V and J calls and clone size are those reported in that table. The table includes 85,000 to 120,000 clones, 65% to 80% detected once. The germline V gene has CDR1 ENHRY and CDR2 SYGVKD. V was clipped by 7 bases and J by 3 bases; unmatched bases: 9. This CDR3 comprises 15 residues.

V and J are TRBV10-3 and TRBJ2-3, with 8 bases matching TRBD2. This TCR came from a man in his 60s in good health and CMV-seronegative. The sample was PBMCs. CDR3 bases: TGTGCCATCACCCCTCAACCGGGGGGGACAGATACGCAGTATTTT. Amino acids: CAITPQPGGTDTQYF.